This T cell receptor (beta chain) was captured in a study of blood T cell repertoires in COVID-19 (dated by TCRdb to between 2020 and 2021). For the wider study: The collaborator samples originated in the United States, Italy and Spain and spanned the acute and convalescent phases of COVID-19. The prospective study material was composed of cDNA or gDNA derived from T cells, B-cell-depleted T cells, or PBMCs. Subjects who had been exposed to COVID-19, were actively infected with it, or had recovered from it provided the deeply sampled blood TCRbeta repertoires that made up the dataset. The repertoires were released in a freely available public database intended as a resource for research on the immune response to SARS-CoV-2. The samples were drawn from two sources: the first 160 participants of the ongoing ImmuneRACE study, and 1,000 to 1,500 subjects contributed by 6 global collaborators. A de-identified subject ID, COVID-19 status, age in years and sex were almost always included in the sample metadata. HLA class I and class II types, where available, came from metadata supplied by the sample provider rather than from assay-based typing.

Each collaborating institution followed its own protocols to collect whole blood in K2EDTA tubes. For TCRbeta analysis, collaborators shipped samples as frozen whole blood, isolated PBMCs, or DNA extracted from either of those sample types. As to this clone: This receptor's antigen is unknown. The sample holds no much larger clone one base away, and base qualities are not on file.

V loses 5 bases at its end and J loses 2 bases; junction bases beyond the gene matches: 4. Spanning cysteine to phenylalanine, the CDR3 consists of 14 amino acids. The DNA shown is the 42-base CDR3, in frame from base 1. Looking up the germline V gene (reference sequence) yields CDR1 GTSNPN and CDR2 SVGIG. TCRbeta CDR3 regions were amplified from genomic DNA using the immunoSEQ Assay, a bias-controlled multiplex PCR. On the authors' methods: Nucleated cell counts per sample were estimated from amplification of reference gene primers within the assay. To quantify the absolute abundance of each unique TCRbeta CDR3 rearrangement, sequence reads were collapsed and filtered. For each sample, productive Simpson clonality was calculated by taking the square root of Simpson's diversity index across productive rearrangements. Not all clones reach the TCRdb copy of this immuneACCESS table, which keeps in-frame sequences only. Checked studies attribute under half of the gap to unresolved V genes and leave the rest unexplained. V, J and clone size are those of that table, while D and trimming were read from the DNA. The sample table records some 63,000 clones; 79% of these occur just once. Clones ranked in the top ten supply about 31% of the sample.

The paper as a whole reports these results and caveats: How much clinical and demographic metadata was included differed by source and by participant, and the metadata was provided uncurated.

Sequenced sample: peripheral blood. This sequence uses TRBV30 and TRBJ1-2, and 11 bases in between align with TRBD1. This TCR derives from a human donor in a cohort sampled during active COVID-19. The nucleotide sequence reads as follows: TGTGCCTGGCGGGGGACAGGGGGGAACTATGGCTACACCTTC. Protein translation: CAWRGTGGNYGYTF.